The rows below give T cell receptor beta chains drawn from one sample of a study of T cells expressing NK-cell markers. Following a re-call of the 5' RACE reads, TCRdb has one entry per CDR3 protein and lacks DNA. Recorded for this sample: some 440,000 distinct CDR3 sequences. Sequenced material: blood T cells: a sorted CD56 or NKG2C T cell subset, CD4+ or CD8+ T cells, or bulk PBMC T cells (not recorded which). Receptors were obtained from a woman in her forties or fifties in good health. CDR3s include the opening cysteine and the closing phenylalanine or tryptophan.

TRBV18,TRBJ1-2,CASSPNRGYYGYTF
TRBV3-1,TRBJ2-1,CASSQVGSYNEQFF
TRBV12-3/TRBV12-4,TRBJ2-3,CASSRWGGGHTDTQYF
TRBV7-2,TRBJ2-7,CASSFGQGVYEQYF
TRBV15,TRBJ1-1,CATSRDLASGAFF
TRBV24-1,TRBJ2-1,CATSDLGIGEQFF
TRBV10-3,TRBJ1-1,CAIRGTGENTEAFF
TRBV3-1,TRBJ1-1,CASSQEQGTRTEAFF
TRBV6-1,TRBJ2-1,CASSEQPTSDNEQFF
TRBV12-3/TRBV12-4,TRBJ2-1,CASSLYRLEQFF
TRBV11-2,TRBJ2-1,CASSGDYRSRRSYNEQFF
TRBV7-3,TRBJ2-3,CASSPGGANTQYF
TRBV7-3,TRBJ2-3,CASSQQGGDTQYF
TRBV24-1,TRBJ2-3,CATQGGGFPDTQYF
TRBV6-5,TRBJ2-7,CASGTQYEQYF
TRBV5-6,TRBJ2-5,CASTEAGTQETQYF
TRBV5-1,TRBJ2-1,CASSRPTLADHYNEQFF
TRBV20-1,TRBJ2-1,CSARPVRPEQFF
TRBV7-8,TRBJ2-2,CASRGPGTGELFF
TRBV6-6,TRBJ2-7,CASTPQLGYEQYF
TRBV11-2,TRBJ1-1,CASTLSGGLAEAFF
TRBV24-1,TRBJ1-4,CAPRATNEKLFF
TRBV21-1,TRBJ2-1,CASSKGRATTSYNEQFF
TRBV7-9,TRBJ2-3,CASSLALSGGRDTQYF
TRBV7-3,TRBJ2-3,CASSNSGRGTDTQYF
TRBV20-1,TRBJ1-2,CSAGSENYGYTF
TRBV19,TRBJ2-1,CASSIEPGSEQFF
TRBV24-1,TRBJ2-1,CATSDLPYGGRDYNEQFF
TRBV4-1,TRBJ2-1,CASSHSTSGSSGYNEQFF
TRBV27,TRBJ1-2,CASSLNRGPEGYTF
TRBV5-4,TRBJ2-1,CASTQDVTPYNEQFF
TRBV5-1,TRBJ2-4,CASSLGGAGTPKNIQYF
TRBV2,TRBJ2-3,CASSGERGRADTQYF
TRBV5-6,TRBJ2-4,CASSRDIEDIQYF
TRBV15,TRBJ2-5,CATSREKGAPETQYF
TRBV5-1,TRBJ2-1,CASSLGTVNEQFF
TRBV12-3/TRBV12-4,TRBJ1-1,CASSSGRNTEAFF
TRBV12-3/TRBV12-4,TRBJ2-3,CASSLAGLAKHTQYF
TRBV7-9,TRBJ2-1,CASSFTERGPPFF
TRBV4-2,TRBJ2-1,CASSPYLAGGPEGRSDNEQFF
TRBV10-3,TRBJ2-7,CAISGLAGFYEQYF
TRBV20-1,TRBJ2-1,CSARGGQRSYNEQFF